This T cell receptor beta chain was captured in a study of cytomegalovirus exposure and HLA in healthy donors. This clone has only one observation. PCR involved 60 Vbeta and 13 Jbeta primers. Measured with immunoSEQ multiplex PCR; TCRdb has only the in-frame clones, and not every one. In the table there are under 200,000 clones, around 80% of which are singletons. V was pared by 4 bases and J by 0 bases, with 18 bases between. The CDR3 spans 17 residues. CDR1 and CDR2 (germline): LGHNA, YNFKEQ. Material: PBMCs. This receptor was identified in a woman between 45 and 60 years old in good health and CMV-seropositive. This chain links TRBV4-2 with TRBJ1-1; D remains ambiguous. CDR3 coding DNA: TGTGCCAGCAGCCCCAGCGGAGAGGAAATTGTGAACACTGAAGCTTTCTTT. It codes for CASSPSGEEIVNTEAFF.